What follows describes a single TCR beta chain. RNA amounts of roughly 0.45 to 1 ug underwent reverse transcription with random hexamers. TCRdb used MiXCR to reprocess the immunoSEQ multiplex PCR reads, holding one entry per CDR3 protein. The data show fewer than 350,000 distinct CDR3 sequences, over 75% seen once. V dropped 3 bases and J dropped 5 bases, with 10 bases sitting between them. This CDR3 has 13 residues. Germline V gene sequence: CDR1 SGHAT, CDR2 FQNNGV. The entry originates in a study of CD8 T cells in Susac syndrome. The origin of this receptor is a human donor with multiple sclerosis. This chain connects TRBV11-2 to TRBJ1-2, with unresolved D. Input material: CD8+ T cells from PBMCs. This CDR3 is CASSFERNYGYTF. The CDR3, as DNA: TGTGCCAGCAGCTTCGAACGAAATTATGGCTACACCTTC.